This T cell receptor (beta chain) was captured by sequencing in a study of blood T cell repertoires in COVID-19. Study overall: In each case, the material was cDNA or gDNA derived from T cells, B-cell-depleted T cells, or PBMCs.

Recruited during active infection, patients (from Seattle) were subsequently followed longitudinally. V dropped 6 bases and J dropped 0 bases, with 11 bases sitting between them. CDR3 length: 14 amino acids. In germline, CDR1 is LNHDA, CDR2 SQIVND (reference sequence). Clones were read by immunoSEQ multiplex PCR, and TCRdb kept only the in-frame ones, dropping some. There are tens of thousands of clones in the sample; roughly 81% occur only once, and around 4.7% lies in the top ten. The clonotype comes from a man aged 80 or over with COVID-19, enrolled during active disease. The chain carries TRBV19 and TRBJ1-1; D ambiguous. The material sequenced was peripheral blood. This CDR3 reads CASSMSTMNTEAFF. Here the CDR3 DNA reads TGTGCCAGTAGCATGAGCACTATGAACACTGAAGCTTTCTTT.